This entry lists 25 T cell receptor beta chains sequenced from one sample in a study of blood T cell repertoires in COVID-19. Profiled with immunoSEQ multiplex PCR; TCRdb holds only in-frame clones, not every one. This sample has 120,000 to 150,000 clones, with around 80% found just once. Sequenced input: peripheral blood. These TCRs come from an elderly man with acute or convalescent COVID-19.

The chain carries TRBV6-5 and TRBJ2-7, with a tentative D call TRBD1 (6 bases). The CDR3 is 15 residues long. Germline lookup yields CDR1 MNHEY and CDR2 SVGAGI. The V end was cut by 5 bases, the J end by 6 bases, with 20 bases between. CDR3 region: CASSPSPARGSEQYF. CDR3 in DNA: TGTGCCAGCAGTCCATCCCCGGCCAGGGGAAGCGAGCAGTACTTC.

This sequence joins TRBV3-1 (or the pseudogene TRBV3-2) and TRBJ1-6, with 8 bases identical to TRBD1. V trimming: 4 bases; J trimming: 10 bases; junction bases outside the gene matches: 9. Looked up from germline, CDR1 is LGHDT and CDR2 is YNNKEL (reference sequence). The CDR3 is 15 amino acids. The CDR3 sequence: CASSPGQGIGSPLHF. In DNA form, the CDR3 reads TGTGCCAGCAGCCCTGGACAGGGTATCGGATCACCCCTCCACTTT.

The chain uses TRBV18 and TRBJ1-4; 9 bases are shared with TRBD1. Trimming cost V 4 bases and J 4 bases; bases outside gene matches: 4. The CDR3 totals 15 residues. Looked up from germline, CDR1 is KGHSH and CDR2 is LQKENI. The CDR3 sequence is CASSQGTGINEKLFF. As DNA, the CDR3 is TGTGCCAGCTCACAAGGGACAGGGATTAATGAAAAACTGTTTTTT.

J is TRBJ2-3 and V is TRBV2, with 8 bases that match TRBD2. Germline loops: CDR1 SNHLY, CDR2 FYNNEI. The CDR3 spans 15 residues. Unmatched junction bases numbered 5, after V lost 2 bases and J lost 4 bases. This chain's CDR3 is CASSELAGGSDTQYF. CDR3 coding DNA: TGTGCCAGCAGTGAACTGGCGGGGGGATCAGATACGCAGTATTTT.

This clone was recorded once. The V call is TRBV14, the J call TRBJ2-2; perhaps TRBD1 as D (6 bases). Trimming cost V 4 bases and J 6 bases, with 12 bases left between them. The CDR3 sequence is 14 residues long. Germline V gene data show CDR1 as SGHDN and CDR2 as FVKESK. The DNA of the CDR3 is TGTGCCAGCAGCCTGTACAGGGACGCCGGGGAGCTGTTTTTT. As protein: CASSLYRDAGELFF.

The V call is TRBV29-1, the J call TRBJ1-3; D uncertain. CDR1 is SQVTM, CDR2 ANQGSEA, per germline. This CDR3 is built from 14 residues. The ends were cut back, 0 bases at V and 0 bases at J, with 6 bases in the middle. The CDR3 reads CSVEDPNSGNTIYF. CDR3 in DNA: TGCAGCGTTGAAGATCCTAACTCTGGAAACACCATATATTTT.

This clone has more than one count but fewer than ten. The chain couples TRBV6-5 to TRBJ2-2; tentative D call: TRBD2 (6 bases). This CDR3 spans 15 amino acids. Trimming removed 3 bases from V and 0 bases from J, with 8 bases in between. Germline V lookup: CDR1 MNHEY, CDR2 SVGAGI. In DNA, the CDR3 is TGTGCCAGCAGTTATTGGGGGGCGAACACCGGGGAGCTGTTTTTT. Its translation is CASSYWGANTGELFF.

This chain links TRBV3-1 (or the pseudogene TRBV3-2) with TRBJ1-1, with D tentatively TRBD1 (5 bases). V gave up 7 bases and J gave up 3 bases, with 18 bases separating them. CDR1 and CDR2 (germline): LGHDT, YNNKEL (reference sequence). This CDR3 is 15 amino acids long. The CDR3 protein is CASTRTGTQDTEAFF. The CDR3 DNA is TGTGCCAGCACCCGAACCGGGACTCAGGACACTGAAGCTTTCTTT.

The V gene is TRBV15, the J gene TRBJ1-5; TRBD1 aligns across 12 bases. CDR3 length equals 15 residues. V dropped 6 bases and J dropped 5; count of bases not matched to a gene: 5. CDR1 and CDR2 (germline): LNHNV, YYDKDF (reference sequence). CDR3 protein: CATRMGTGGHQPQHF. CDR3 nucleotides: TGTGCCACCAGAATGGGGACAGGGGGCCATCAGCCCCAGCATTTT.

The rearrangement links TRBV4-3 to TRBJ2-1; D call uncertain. CDR1 and CDR2 (germline): LGHNA, YSLEER. This CDR3 comprises 16 residues. V lost 4 bases, J lost 4 bases, and 17 bases lay in between. The CDR3 sequence: CASSRIYDSQYNEQFF. Here the CDR3 DNA reads TGCGCCAGCAGCCGCATATACGACTCCCAATACAATGAGCAGTTCTTC.

The chain has TRBV28 and TRBJ1-5, with D perhaps matching TRBD1 (6 bases). V shed 5 bases and J shed 1 base, with 15 bases lying between them. The CDR3 sequence is 16 residues long. The germline gives CDR1 MDHEN, CDR2 SYDVKM. The CDR3 coding sequence is TGTGCCAGCAGTCTTACAGGGTTAGAGAGCAATCAGCCCCAGCATTTT. This encodes CASSLTGLESNQPQHF.

The chain uses TRBV28 and TRBJ2-7, with 7 positions matching TRBD1. With V trimmed by 3 bases and J by 2 bases, 7 bases remained unmatched. This CDR3 is 15 amino acids long. The germline CDR1 and CDR2 sequences are MDHEN and SYDVKM. CDR3 amino acids: CASSFPTRGTYEQYF. The CDR3 DNA is TGTGCCAGCAGTTTCCCGACCAGGGGGACCTACGAGCAGTACTTC.

This clone has a handful of counts. The CDR3 nucleotides are TGTGCCAGCACCTTGACAGGGCCCACTGAAGCTTTCTTT. Encoded protein: CASTLTGPTEAFF. This rearrangement joins TRBV7-2 to TRBJ1-1; TRBD1 aligns across 7 bases. V was pared by 7 bases and J by 4 bases, with 6 bases of the junction left unmatched. The CDR3 spans 13 residues. Germline V lookup: CDR1 SGHTA, CDR2 FQGNSA.

This clone appeared a single time. The CDR3 here is CASSFQGANQPQHF. The CDR3 DNA sequence: TGTGCCAGCAGCTTTCAGGGGGCGAATCAGCCCCAGCATTTT. V and J are TRBV7-9 and TRBJ1-5; 8 nucleotides line up with TRBD1. Losses at the gene ends were 3 bases for V and 4 bases for J; bases not matched to a gene: 2. This CDR3 spans 14 amino acids. Looked up from germline, CDR1 is SEHNR and CDR2 is FQNEAQ (reference sequence).

The chain employs TRBV30 and TRBJ1-5; possibly TRBD1 for D (6 bases). V was pared by 2 bases and J by 7 bases, with 18 bases between. Germline values: CDR1 GTSNPN, CDR2 SVGIG (reference sequence). The CDR3 runs 15 residues. The CDR3: CAWSIGGRGNQPQHF. DNA for the CDR3: TGTGCCTGGAGTATCGGTGGCAGGGGTAACCAGCCCCAGCATTTT.

This chain joins TRBV3-1 (or the pseudogene TRBV3-2) and TRBJ2-7; a weak D match, TRBD2 (7 bases). The germline CDR1 and CDR2 sequences are LGHDT and YNNKEL (reference sequence). The CDR3 runs to 13 residues. Trimming removed 4 bases at V and 12 bases at J, with 19 bases between. CDR3: CASSLVGGDISYF. The CDR3 DNA reads TGTGCCAGCAGCCTCGTGGGGGGGGACATCTCGTACTTC.

The J gene is TRBJ1-1, the V gene TRBV5-4, with 7 bases lining up with TRBD1. Trimming cost V 1 base and J 9 bases; bases outside gene matches: 12. Germline V CDR1 and CDR2: SGHNT, YYREEE (reference sequence). The CDR3 is 15 amino acids. CDR3 region: CASSLYTDKTGKAFF. In DNA form, the CDR3 reads TGTGCCAGCAGCTTGTACACCGACAAGACAGGGAAAGCTTTCTTT.

This clone was observed a few times. The V and J genes are TRBV2 and TRBJ1-2; D is unresolved. CDR3 size: 15 residues. V gave up 0 bases and J gave up 4 bases, with 12 bases separating them. Germline values: CDR1 SNHLY, CDR2 FYNNEI. CDR3 nucleotides: TGTGCCAGCAGTGAAGCCCAGACAACGACCTATGGCTACACCTTC. Its protein is CASSEAQTTTYGYTF.

The chain joins TRBV7-2 to TRBJ2-3; 9 bases are a match to TRBD2. This CDR3 contains 16 residues. CDR1 SGHTA and CDR2 FQGNSA come from the germline V gene. J gave up 5 bases and V 2 bases, and 8 bases lay outside the gene matches. The CDR3 nucleotides read TGTGCCAGCAGCTTAAGCGTCCTAGCGGGACGAGATACGCAGTATTTT. Its protein is CASSLSVLAGRDTQYF.

V usage is TRBV28 and J usage is TRBJ2-5, with TRBD2 identical over 9 bases. CDR1 and CDR2 (germline): MDHEN, SYDVKM. CDR3 length: 16 residues. J was trimmed by 1 base and V by 3 bases; bases with no gene match: 6. The CDR3 sequence: CASSFPATSGQETQYF. CDR3 nucleotides: TGTGCCAGCAGTTTCCCCGCGACTAGCGGCCAAGAGACCCAGTACTTC. The variable domain in full, completed from reference TRBV28 and TRBJ2-5, reads DVKVTQSSRYLVKRTGEKVFLECVQDMDHENMFWYRQDPGLGLRLIYFSYDVKMKEKGDIPEGYSVSREKKERFSLILESASTNQTSMYLCASSFPATSGQETQYFGPGTRLLVL.

The chain is built from TRBV7-2 and TRBJ2-3; the match to TRBD2 covers 11 bases. V was pared by 4 bases and J by 5 bases, with 5 bases of the junction left unmatched. This CDR3 is built from 15 residues. The germline V gene has CDR1 SGHTA and CDR2 FQGNSA. The CDR3 nucleotides are TGTGCCAGCAGCTCCTCTCTAGCGGGGGGAGATACGCAGTATTTT. The encoded protein is CASSSSLAGGDTQYF.

The CDR3 loop reads CASSSTGSPNYGYTF. The CDR3 coding sequence is TGCGCCAGCAGCTCCACAGGATCTCCTAACTATGGCTACACCTTC. The V and J genes are TRBV5-1 and TRBJ1-2, with D tentatively TRBD1 (5 bases). Trimming took 3 bases from V and 0 from J, leaving 12 bases between them. Germline V gene data show CDR1 as SGHRS and CDR2 as YFSETQ. This CDR3 contains 15 residues. Filled out from reference TRBV5-1 and TRBJ1-2, the complete variable domain reads KAGVTQTPRYLIKTRGQQVTLSCSPISGHRSVSWYQQTPGQGLQFLFEYFSETQRNKGNFPGRFSGRQFSNSRSEMNVSTLELGDSALYLCASSSTGSPNYGYTFGSGTRLTVV.

The chain links TRBV2 to TRBJ2-5; D is perhaps TRBD2 (5 bases). Deletions cut 6 bases from V and 3 bases from J, with 14 bases between. Per germline, CDR1 SNHLY and CDR2 FYNNEI. The CDR3 has 14 amino acids. The CDR3 protein is CASSVGVGEETQYF. The CDR3, as DNA: TGTGCCAGCAGCGTCGGGGTGGGAGAAGAGACCCAGTACTTC.

The chain couples TRBV19 to TRBJ2-7; 9 positions match TRBD1. With V trimmed by 6 bases and J by 3 bases, 6 bases remained unmatched. This CDR3 spans 14 amino acids. Looked up from germline, CDR1 is LNHDA and CDR2 is SQIVND (reference sequence). The CDR3 DNA follows: TGTGCCAGTAGCGGGACAGGGACGATCTACGAGCAGTACTTC. Amino acids: CASSGTGTIYEQYF.

V usage is TRBV19 and J usage is TRBJ2-7; 7 bases match TRBD1. V shed 10 bases and J 0 bases; nucleotides not matched to a gene: 6. Germline-derived CDR1 and CDR2 are LNHDA and SQIVND (reference sequence). The CDR3 has 13 amino acids. For the CDR3, the DNA is TGTGCCACAGGGACAGCGAACTCCTACGAGCAGTACTTC. It yields the protein CATGTANSYEQYF. The full variable domain, rest sourced from reference TRBV19 and TRBJ2-7, is DGGITQSPKYLFRKEGQNVTLSCEQNLNHDAMYWYRQDPGQGLRLIYYSQIVNDFQKGDIAEGYSVSREKKESFPLTVTSAQKNPTAFYLCATGTANSYEQYFGPGTRLTVT.